Presented here are 3 T cell receptor beta chains from one specimen sequenced in a study of cytomegalovirus exposure and HLA in healthy donors. This PCR relied on a set of 60 Vbeta primers and 13 Jbeta primers. Clones were sequenced by immunoSEQ multiplex PCR, and TCRdb holds only the in-frame ones, with some missing. The table lists under 200,000 clones, around 82% of them singletons. The sample comprised PBMCs. Receptor source: a woman aged 25 to 45 in good health and CMV-seropositive.

The rearrangement joins TRBV19 to TRBJ2-1; unclear D gene. CDR3 length equals 14 residues. The V end was cut by 1 base, the J end by 5 bases, with 9 bases between. Germline CDR1 reads LNHDA; CDR2 reads SQIVND (reference sequence). The CDR3 bases are TGTGCCAGTAGTATAGGGGCATTGAACAATGAGCAGTTCTTC. Its translation: CASSIGALNNEQFF. The full variable domain, rest sourced from reference TRBV19 and TRBJ2-1, is DGGITQSPKYLFRKEGQNVTLSCEQNLNHDAMYWYRQDPGQGLRLIYYSQIVNDFQKGDIAEGYSVSREKKESFPLTVTSAQKNPTAFYLCASSIGALNNEQFFGPGTRLTVL.

This chain joins TRBV27 and TRBJ2-5, with D perhaps matching TRBD2 (6 bases). CDR1 and CDR2 from the germline V gene are MNHEY and SMNVEV (reference sequence). The V end lost 6 bases, the J end lost 4 bases, and 12 bases lay between the germline ends. The CDR3 has 13 residues. CDR3 nucleotide sequence: TGTGCCAGCAGACGCCCGGGGGTAGAGACCCAGTACTTC. Its translation is CASRRPGVETQYF.

This sequence joins TRBV7-8 and TRBJ2-7; the D gene is possibly TRBD1 (6 bases). The CDR3 is 15 amino acids. The V gene's germline CDR1 is SGHVS and CDR2 FQNEAQ. The V end lost 5 bases, the J end lost 0 bases, and 14 bases lay between the germline ends. This chain's CDR3 is CASSIYGQSSYEQYF. The CDR3 coding sequence is TGTGCCAGCAGCATCTACGGACAGAGCTCCTACGAGCAGTACTTC. The whole variable domain, remainder taken from reference TRBV7-8 and TRBJ2-7, is GAGVSQSPRYKVAKRGQDVALRCDPISGHVSLFWYQQALGQGPEFLTYFQNEAQLDKSGLPSDRFFAERPEGSVSTLKIQRTQQEDSAVYLCASSIYGQSSYEQYFGPGTRLTVT.